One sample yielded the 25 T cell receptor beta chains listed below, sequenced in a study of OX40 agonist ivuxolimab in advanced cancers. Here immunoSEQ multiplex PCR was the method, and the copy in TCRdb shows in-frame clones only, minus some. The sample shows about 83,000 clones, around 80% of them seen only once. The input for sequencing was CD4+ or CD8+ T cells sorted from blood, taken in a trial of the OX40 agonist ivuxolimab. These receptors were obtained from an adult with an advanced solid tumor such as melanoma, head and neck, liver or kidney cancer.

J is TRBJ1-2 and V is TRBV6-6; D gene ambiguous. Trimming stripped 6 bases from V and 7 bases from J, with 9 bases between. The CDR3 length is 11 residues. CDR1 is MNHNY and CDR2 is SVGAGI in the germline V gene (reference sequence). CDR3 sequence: CASSSVRGYTF. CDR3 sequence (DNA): TGTGCCAGCAGCTCAGTGCGTGGCTACACCTTC.

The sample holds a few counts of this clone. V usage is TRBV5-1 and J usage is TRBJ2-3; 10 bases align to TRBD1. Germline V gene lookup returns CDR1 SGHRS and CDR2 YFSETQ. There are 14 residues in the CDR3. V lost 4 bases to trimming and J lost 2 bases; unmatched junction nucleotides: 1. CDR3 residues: CASSRQGATDTQYF. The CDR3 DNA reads TGCGCCAGCAGCCGACAGGGGGCCACAGATACGCAGTATTTT.

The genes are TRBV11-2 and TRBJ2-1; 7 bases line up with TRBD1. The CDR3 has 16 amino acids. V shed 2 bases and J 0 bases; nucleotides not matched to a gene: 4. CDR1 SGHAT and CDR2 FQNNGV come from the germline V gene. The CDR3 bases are TGTGCCAGCAGCTTAATACAGGGGAGCTCCTACAATGAGCAGTTCTTC. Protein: CASSLIQGSSYNEQFF.

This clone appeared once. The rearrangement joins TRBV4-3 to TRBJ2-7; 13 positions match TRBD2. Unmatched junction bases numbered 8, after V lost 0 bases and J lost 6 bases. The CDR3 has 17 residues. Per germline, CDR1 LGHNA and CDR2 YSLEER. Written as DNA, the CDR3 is TGCGCCAGCAGCCAAGATGGACGACTAGCGGGGGGACGCGAGCAGTACTTC. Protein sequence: CASSQDGRLAGGREQYF.

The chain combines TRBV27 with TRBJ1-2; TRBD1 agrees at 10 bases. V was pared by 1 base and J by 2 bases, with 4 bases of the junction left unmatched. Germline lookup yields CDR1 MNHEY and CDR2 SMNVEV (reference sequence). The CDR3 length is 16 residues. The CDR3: CASSLLGDRGNYGYTF. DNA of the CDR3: TGTGCCAGCAGTTTATTGGGGGACAGGGGAAACTATGGCTACACCTTC.

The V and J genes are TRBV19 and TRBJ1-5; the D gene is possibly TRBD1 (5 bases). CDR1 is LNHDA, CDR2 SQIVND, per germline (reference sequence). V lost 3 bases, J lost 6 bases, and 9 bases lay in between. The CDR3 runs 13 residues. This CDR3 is CASSIYRSQPQHF. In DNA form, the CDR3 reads TGTGCCAGTAGTATCTACAGGAGTCAGCCCCAGCATTTT.

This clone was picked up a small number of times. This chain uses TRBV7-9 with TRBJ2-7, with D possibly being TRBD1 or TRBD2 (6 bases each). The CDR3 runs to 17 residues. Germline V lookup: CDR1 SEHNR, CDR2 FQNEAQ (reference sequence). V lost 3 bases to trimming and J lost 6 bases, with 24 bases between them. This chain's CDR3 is CASSLGGQGKDYGEQYF. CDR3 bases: TGTGCCAGCAGCTTGGGGGGTCAGGGGAAAGATTACGGCGAGCAGTACTTC.

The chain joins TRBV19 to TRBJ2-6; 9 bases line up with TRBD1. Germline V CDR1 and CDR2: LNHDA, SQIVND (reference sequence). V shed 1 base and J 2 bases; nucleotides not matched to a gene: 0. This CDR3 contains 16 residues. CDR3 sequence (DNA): TGTGCCAGTAGTATAGGGACAGGGGCTGGGGCCAACGTCCTGACTTTC. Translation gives CASSIGTGAGANVLTF.

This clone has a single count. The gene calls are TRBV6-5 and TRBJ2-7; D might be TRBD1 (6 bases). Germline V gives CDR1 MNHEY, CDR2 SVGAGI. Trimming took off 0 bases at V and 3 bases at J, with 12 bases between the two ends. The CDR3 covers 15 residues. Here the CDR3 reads CASSYSYRVGYEQYF. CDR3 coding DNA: TGTGCCAGCAGTTACTCCTACAGGGTTGGCTACGAGCAGTACTTC.

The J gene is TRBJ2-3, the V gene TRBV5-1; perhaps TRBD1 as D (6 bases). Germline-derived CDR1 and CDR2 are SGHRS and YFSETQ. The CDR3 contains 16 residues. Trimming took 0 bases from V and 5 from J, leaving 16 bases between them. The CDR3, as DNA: TGCGCCAGCAGCTTGGCCTGGGGGCTAGGGGGAGATACGCAGTATTTT. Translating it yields CASSLAWGLGGDTQYF.

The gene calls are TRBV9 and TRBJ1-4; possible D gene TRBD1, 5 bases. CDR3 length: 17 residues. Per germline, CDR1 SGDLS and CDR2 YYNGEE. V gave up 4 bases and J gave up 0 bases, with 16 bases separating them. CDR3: CASSQTGGRATNEKLFF. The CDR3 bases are TGTGCCAGCAGCCAAACGGGGGGGAGGGCAACTAATGAAAAACTGTTTTTT. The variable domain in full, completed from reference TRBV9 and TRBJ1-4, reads DSGVTQTPKHLITATGQRVTLRCSPRSGDLSVYWYQQSLDQGLQFLIQYYNGEERAKGNILERFSAQQFPDLHSELNLSSLELGDSALYFCASSQTGGRATNEKLFFGSGTQLSVL.

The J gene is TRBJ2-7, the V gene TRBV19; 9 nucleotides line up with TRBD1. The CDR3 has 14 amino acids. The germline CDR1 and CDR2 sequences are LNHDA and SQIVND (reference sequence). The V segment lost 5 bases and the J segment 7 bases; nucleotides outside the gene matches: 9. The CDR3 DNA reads TGTGCCAGTAGTTTTACAGGGGGCCAAGGAGAGCAGTACTTC. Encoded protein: CASSFTGGQGEQYF.

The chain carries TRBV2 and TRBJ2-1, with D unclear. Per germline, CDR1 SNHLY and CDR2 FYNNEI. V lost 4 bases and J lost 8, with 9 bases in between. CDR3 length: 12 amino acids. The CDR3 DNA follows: TGTGCCAGCAGTGGTCCATCATATGAGCAGTTCTTC. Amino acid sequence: CASSGPSYEQFF.

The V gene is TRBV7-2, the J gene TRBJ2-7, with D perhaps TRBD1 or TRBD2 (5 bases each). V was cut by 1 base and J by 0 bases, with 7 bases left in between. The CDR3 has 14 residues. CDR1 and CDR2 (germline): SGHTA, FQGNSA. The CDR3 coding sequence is TGTGCCAGCAGCTTAGAGGGACGCTCCTACGAGCAGTACTTC. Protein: CASSLEGRSYEQYF. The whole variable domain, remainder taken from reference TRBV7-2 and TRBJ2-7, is GAGVSQSPSNKVTEKGKDVELRCDPISGHTALYWYRQSLGQGLEFLIYFQGNSAPDKSGLPSDRFSAERTGGSVSTLTIQRTQQEDSAVYLCASSLEGRSYEQYFGPGTRLTVT.

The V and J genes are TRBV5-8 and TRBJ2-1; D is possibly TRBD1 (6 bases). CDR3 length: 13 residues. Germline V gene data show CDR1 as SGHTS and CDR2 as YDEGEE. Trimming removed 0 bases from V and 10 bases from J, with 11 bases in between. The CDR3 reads CASSLGLDREQFF. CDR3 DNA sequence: TGTGCCAGCAGCTTGGGGTTGGACAGAGAGCAGTTCTTC.

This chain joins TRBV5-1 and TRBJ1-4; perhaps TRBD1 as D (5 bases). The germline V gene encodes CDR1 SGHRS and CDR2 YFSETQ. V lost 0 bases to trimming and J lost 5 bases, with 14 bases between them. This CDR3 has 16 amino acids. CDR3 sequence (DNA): TGCGCCAGCAGCTTGGGGGGACCCTATCCGAATGAAAAACTGTTTTTT. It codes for CASSLGGPYPNEKLFF.

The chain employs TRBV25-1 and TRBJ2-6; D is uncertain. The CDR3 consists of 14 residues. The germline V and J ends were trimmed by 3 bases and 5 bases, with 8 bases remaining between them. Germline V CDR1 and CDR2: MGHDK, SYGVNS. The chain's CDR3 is CASSDLFRANVLTF. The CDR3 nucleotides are TGTGCCAGCAGTGACCTCTTTCGGGCCAACGTCCTGACTTTC.

The CDR3 spells CACGPYRDRGQDTQYF. CDR3 DNA: TGTGCCTGCGGACCTTACCGGGACAGGGGGCAAGATACGCAGTATTTT. The gene calls are TRBV30 and TRBJ2-3; TRBD1 matches 12 bases. Trimming at V came to 6 bases and at J to 5 bases, leaving 12 bases not matched to a gene. Germline V lookup: CDR1 GTSNPN, CDR2 SVGIG (reference sequence). This CDR3 comprises 16 residues.

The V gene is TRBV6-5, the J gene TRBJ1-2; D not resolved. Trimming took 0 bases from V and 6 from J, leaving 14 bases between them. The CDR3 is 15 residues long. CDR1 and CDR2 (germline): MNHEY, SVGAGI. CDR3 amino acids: CASSYSPEPLHGYTF. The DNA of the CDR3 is TGTGCCAGCAGTTACTCCCCCGAACCGCTACATGGCTACACCTTC.

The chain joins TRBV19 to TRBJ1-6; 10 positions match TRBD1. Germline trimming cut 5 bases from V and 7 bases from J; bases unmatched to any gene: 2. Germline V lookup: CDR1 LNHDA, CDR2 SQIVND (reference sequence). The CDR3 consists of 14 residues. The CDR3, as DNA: TGTGCCAGTAGTGGGGACAGGGGAAATTCACCCCTCCACTTT. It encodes CASSGDRGNSPLHF.

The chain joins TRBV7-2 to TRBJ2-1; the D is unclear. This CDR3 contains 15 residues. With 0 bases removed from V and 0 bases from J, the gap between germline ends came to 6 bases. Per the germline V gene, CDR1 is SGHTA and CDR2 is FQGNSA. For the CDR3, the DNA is TGTGCCAGCAGCTTAGCGGTAAGCTCCTACAATGAGCAGTTCTTC. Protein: CASSLAVSSYNEQFF.

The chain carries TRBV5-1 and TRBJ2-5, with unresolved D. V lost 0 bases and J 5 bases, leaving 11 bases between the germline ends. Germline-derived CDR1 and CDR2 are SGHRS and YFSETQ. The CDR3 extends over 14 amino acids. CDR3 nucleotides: TGCGCCAGCAGCTTGGATGTGGGTTTGGAGACCCAGTACTTC. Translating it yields CASSLDVGLETQYF.

CDR3 protein: CASSRSGREIGGYTF. The CDR3 nucleotides are TGCGCCAGCAGCCGATCCGGACGGGAAATAGGCGGCTACACCTTC. The chain combines TRBV5-1 with TRBJ1-2, with D uncertain. The CDR3 consists of 15 residues. V lost 4 bases and J lost 8, with 21 bases in between. Germline CDR1 SGHRS, CDR2 YFSETQ.

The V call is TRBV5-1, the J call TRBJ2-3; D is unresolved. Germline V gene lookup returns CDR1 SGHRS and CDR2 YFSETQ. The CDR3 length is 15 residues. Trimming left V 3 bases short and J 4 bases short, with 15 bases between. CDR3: CASSSLIFEADTQYF. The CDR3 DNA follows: TGCGCCAGCAGCTCCCTCATTTTCGAAGCAGATACGCAGTATTTT.

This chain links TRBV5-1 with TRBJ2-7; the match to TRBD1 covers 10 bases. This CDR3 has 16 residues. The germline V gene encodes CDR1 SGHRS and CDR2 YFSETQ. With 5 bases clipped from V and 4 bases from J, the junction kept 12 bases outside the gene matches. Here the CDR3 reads CASSWGMGQGKYEQYF. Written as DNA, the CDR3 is TGCGCCAGCAGTTGGGGGATGGGACAGGGGAAATACGAGCAGTACTTC.